These 11 T cell receptor beta chains were sequenced from one sample in a study of early T cells in non-severe SARS-CoV-2 infection. MiXCR, applied by TCRdb to the 5' RACE reads, yields one record per CDR3 protein. Here the sample spans 25,000 to 35,000 distinct CDR3 sequences, around 3% being singletons. Sequencing input: whole blood. The receptor source for this set is an adult who was a healthcare worker with PCR-confirmed SARS-CoV-2 infection or an uninfected control (not recorded which).

This clonotype was detected many times. The gene calls are TRBV5-1 and TRBJ1-2, with a tentative D call TRBD1 (5 bases). Trimming shortened V by 4 bases and J by 7 bases, and 14 bases separated the two germline ends. Germline V CDR1 and CDR2: SGHRS, YFSETQ. CDR3 length equals 13 residues. CDR3 sequence reads: CASSPMGGVGYTF. CDR3 DNA sequence: TGCGCCAGCAGCCCCATGGGGGGAGTTGGCTACACCTTC.

This clonotype was seen repeatedly, ten times or more. V is TRBV2 and J is TRBJ2-1; 9 bases are shared with TRBD1. The CDR3 sequence is 15 residues long. The germline CDR1 and CDR2 sequences are SNHLY and FYNNEI. With 3 bases clipped from V and 6 bases from J, the junction kept 6 bases outside the gene matches. CDR3 DNA: TGTGCCAGCAGTGACACAGGGGGCGCTTTCAATGAGCAGTTCTTC. Amino acids: CASSDTGGAFNEQFF. The full variable domain, rest sourced from reference TRBV2 and TRBJ2-1, is EPEVTQTPSHQVTQMGQEVILRCVPISNHLYFYWYRQILGQKVEFLVSFYNNEISEKSEIFDDQFSVERPDGSNFTLKIRSTKLEDSAMYFCASSDTGGAFNEQFFGPGTRLTVL.

This clonotype was detected many times. The chain links TRBV29-1 to TRBJ1-2; the D is unclear. V was cut by 3 bases and J by 6 bases, with 8 bases left in between. The CDR3 has 11 amino acids. Per germline, CDR1 SQVTM and CDR2 ANQGSEA. The CDR3 nucleotides are TGCAGCGTTGAGCACCGGGATGGCTACACCTTC. It encodes CSVEHRDGYTF.

This clonotype was seen ten or more times. V and J are TRBV3-1 and TRBJ1-1, with TRBD1 identical over 8 bases. The V gene end was trimmed by 4 bases and the J gene end by 10 bases; junction bases not matched to a gene: 14. The CDR3 has 15 residues. Germline CDR1 LGHDT, CDR2 YNNKEL (reference sequence). The CDR3 spells CASSLATNRGAGAFF. CDR3 nucleotides: TGTGCCAGCAGCCTCGCTACTAACAGGGGGGCAGGAGCTTTCTTT.

There are many counts of this clonotype. The chain joins TRBV24-1 to TRBJ2-2, with TRBD1 matching over 8 bases. The CDR3 is made up of 16 amino acids. Trimming removed 7 bases from V and 6 bases from J; junction bases left unmatched: 12. Germline V CDR1 and CDR2: KGHDR, SFDVKD. The CDR3 sequence: CATSRESRGRAGELFF. Here the CDR3 DNA reads TGTGCCACCAGCCGGGAGAGCAGGGGGCGTGCCGGGGAGCTGTTTTTT.

Many counts were recorded for this clonotype. The V gene is TRBV12-3 or TRBV12-4, the J gene TRBJ2-5; D remains unclear. The V gene lost 6 bases and the J gene lost 2 bases, with 4 bases spanning the gap. The CDR3 runs 11 residues. The CDR3 nucleotides are TGTGCCAGCAGCCTACAAGAGACCCAGTACTTC. Residues: CASSLQETQYF.

This clonotype was seen repeatedly, ten times or more. The CDR3 here is CASSNQGPNEQFF. As DNA, the CDR3 is TGTGCCAGCAGTAATCAGGGGCCCAATGAGCAGTTCTTC. The V and J genes are TRBV6-4 and TRBJ2-1, with D perhaps matching TRBD1 (6 bases). CDR1 MRHNA and CDR2 SNTAGT come from the germline V gene. V lost 5 bases, J lost 6 bases, and 11 bases lay in between. CDR3 length: 13 residues.

This clonotype was observed many times. This chain joins TRBV15 and TRBJ2-2, with D uncertain. Per the germline V gene, CDR1 is LNHNV and CDR2 is YYDKDF (reference sequence). This CDR3 is built from 12 residues. V lost 3 bases and J lost 1, with 0 bases in between. The CDR3 protein is CATSRNTGELFF. CDR3 nucleotide sequence: TGTGCCACCAGCAGGAACACCGGGGAGCTGTTTTTT.

This clonotype was seen many times. This chain connects TRBV20-1 to TRBJ1-3; D unresolved. The CDR3 is 16 residues long. Trimming removed 0 bases at V and 0 bases at J, with 12 bases between. Looked up from germline, CDR1 is DFQATT and CDR2 is SNEGSKA (reference sequence). Written as DNA, the CDR3 is TGCAGTGCTAGAGATCTCCGGGAACGCTCTGGAAACACCATATATTTT. It is translated as CSARDLRERSGNTIYF.

This clonotype was recorded a few times. The chain uses TRBV3-1 and TRBJ2-3, with D possibly TRBD2 on 5 matching bases. The CDR3 loop spans 20 amino acids. Trimming took off 2 bases at V and 3 bases at J, with 27 bases between the two ends. Germline-derived CDR1 and CDR2 are LGHDT and YNNKEL (reference sequence). CDR3 coding DNA: TGTGCCAGCAGCCAACACGGCAATTGGCAGGAAGCAGGACTGACAGATACGCAGTATTTT. Protein: CASSQHGNWQEAGLTDTQYF.

This clonotype was detected ten times or more. The J gene is TRBJ2-7, the V gene TRBV21-1; the table calls TRBD1, which could not be checked here. TRBV21-1 is assigned pseudogene status. The CDR3 has 15 residues. CDR3 nucleotide sequence: TGTGCCAGCAGCTGTGCCGGGGCGGAACACCTGGAGCAGTACGTC. Translating gives CASSCAGAEHLEQYV.